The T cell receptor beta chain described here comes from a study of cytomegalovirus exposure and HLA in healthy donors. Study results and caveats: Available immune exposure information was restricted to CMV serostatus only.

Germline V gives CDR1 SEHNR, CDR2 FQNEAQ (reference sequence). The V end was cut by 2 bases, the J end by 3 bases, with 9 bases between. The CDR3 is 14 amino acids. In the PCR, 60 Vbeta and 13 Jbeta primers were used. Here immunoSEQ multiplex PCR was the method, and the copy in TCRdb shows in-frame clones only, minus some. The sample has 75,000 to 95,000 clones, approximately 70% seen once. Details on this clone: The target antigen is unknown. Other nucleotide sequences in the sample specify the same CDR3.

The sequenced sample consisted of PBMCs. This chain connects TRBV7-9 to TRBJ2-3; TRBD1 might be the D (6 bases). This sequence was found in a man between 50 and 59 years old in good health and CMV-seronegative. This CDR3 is CASSLTQGTDTQYF. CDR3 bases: TGTGCCAGCAGCTTAACTCAGGGGACAGATACGCAGTATTTT.